These 21 T cell receptor beta chains share one sample of origin, sequenced in a study of CD4 T cell repertoires in COVID-19. The method was immunoSEQ multiplex PCR; TCRdb's version includes in-frame clones alone and lacks a portion of them. The data show 60,000 to 90,000 clones, around four fifths seen once. Sample: CD4+ T cells from peripheral blood, taken after recovery from COVID-19. The origin of the receptors is a human donor who had COVID-19.

This clone has just a few counts. The chain combines TRBV10-3 with TRBJ1-1; D is possibly TRBD1 (5 bases). Trimming left V 2 bases short and J 5 bases short, with 12 bases between. Germline V gives CDR1 ENHRY, CDR2 SYGVKD. The CDR3 totals 14 residues. The CDR3 DNA follows: TGTGCCATCAGTGAGAACCTAAAGGGGACTGAAGCTTTCTTT. Protein product: CAISENLKGTEAFF.

The V call is TRBV19, the J call TRBJ1-2; 7 positions match TRBD1. This CDR3 region has 18 residues. The germline gives CDR1 LNHDA, CDR2 SQIVND (reference sequence). V lost 6 bases, J lost 3 bases, and 19 bases stayed unmatched. CDR3 coding DNA: TGTGCCAGTAGGCCCCCCTGGGAAGGGGGCCGAATGGACTATGGCTACACCTTC. Translation gives CASRPPWEGGRMDYGYTF.

The chain joins TRBV11-2 to TRBJ1-2, with no clear D. This CDR3 contains 13 residues. Trimming pared 5 bases from V and 2 bases from J, leaving 9 bases between. The germline V gene has CDR1 SGHAT and CDR2 FQNNGV. This CDR3 reads CASSARINYGYTF. The CDR3 DNA follows: TGTGCCAGCAGCGCCCGAATAAACTATGGCTACACCTTC.

V and J are TRBV3-1 (or the pseudogene TRBV3-2) and TRBJ2-2, with 11 bases lining up with TRBD2. Germline-derived CDR1 and CDR2 are LGHDT and YNNKEL (reference sequence). V dropped 1 base and J dropped 6; count of bases not matched to a gene: 13. The CDR3 covers 19 residues. CDR3 loop: CASSQVQASGGSGAGELFF. CDR3 DNA sequence: TGTGCCAGCAGCCAAGTTCAGGCTAGCGGGGGGAGCGGAGCCGGGGAGCTGTTTTTT.

The CDR3 DNA is TGCGCCAGCAGCCCGACAGGGGTTAGGGGTGAAGCTTTCTTT. Translated, it gives CASSPTGVRGEAFF. The J gene is TRBJ1-1, the V gene TRBV5-1; 8 nucleotides match TRBD1. The CDR3 is 14 amino acids. Germline V lookup: CDR1 SGHRS, CDR2 YFSETQ. J was trimmed by 7 bases and V by 4 bases; bases with no gene match: 9. The variable domain in full, completed from reference TRBV5-1 and TRBJ1-1, reads KAGVTQTPRYLIKTRGQQVTLSCSPISGHRSVSWYQQTPGQGLQFLFEYFSETQRNKGNFPGRFSGRQFSNSRSEMNVSTLELGDSALYLCASSPTGVRGEAFFGQGTRLTVV.

This clone was found once. The chain is built from TRBV7-2 and TRBJ2-3, with 10 bases lining up with TRBD2. The CDR3 has 15 residues. After removal of 5 bases from V and 6 bases from J, the junction contained 8 bases not matched to a gene. Germline CDR1 is SGHTA and CDR2 is FQGNSA. Here the CDR3 reads CASSQGLAGVDTQYF. CDR3 sequence (DNA): TGTGCCAGCAGCCAGGGCCTAGCGGGAGTCGATACGCAGTATTTT.

The CDR3 spells CASSQEASGRADTQYF. The CDR3 DNA is TGTGCCAGCAGCCAAGAAGCTAGCGGGAGAGCAGATACGCAGTATTTT. This chain links TRBV4-2 with TRBJ2-3; TRBD2 aligns across 10 bases. Germline lookup yields CDR1 LGHNA and CDR2 YNFKEQ. CDR3 length: 16 residues. V shed 0 bases and J 4 bases; nucleotides not matched to a gene: 4.

The sample holds one count of this clone. The chain carries TRBV6-1 and TRBJ2-5; 16 nucleotides line up with TRBD2. Germline V gene lookup returns CDR1 MNHNS and CDR2 SASEGT. The CDR3 sequence is 17 residues long. Trimming removed 4 bases from V and 5 bases from J; junction bases left unmatched: 7. The CDR3 sequence: CASSGGTSGGAWETQYF. CDR3 nucleotides: TGTGCCAGCAGTGGAGGGACTAGCGGGGGGGCCTGGGAGACCCAGTACTTC.

This clone was recorded only once. The chain recombines TRBV28 with TRBJ2-3; D is possibly TRBD1 or TRBD2 (5 bases each). V lost 6 bases and J 2 bases, leaving 21 bases between the germline ends. The CDR3 has 17 residues. CDR1 MDHEN and CDR2 SYDVKM come from the germline V gene. DNA of the CDR3: TGTGCCAGCAGCCCTGGGAGCCTATTCAGGGACACAGATACGCAGTATTTT. Residues: CASSPGSLFRDTDTQYF. Full variable domain (rest looked up from reference TRBV28 and TRBJ2-3): DVKVTQSSRYLVKRTGEKVFLECVQDMDHENMFWYRQDPGLGLRLIYFSYDVKMKEKGDIPEGYSVSREKKERFSLILESASTNQTSMYLCASSPGSLFRDTDTQYFGPGTRLTVL.

The CDR3 sequence is CASGLVQGNTDTQYF. The CDR3 DNA follows: TGTGCTAGTGGTTTGGTACAGGGGAACACAGATACGCAGTATTTT. V gene TRBV12-5 combines with J gene TRBJ2-3; TRBD1 matches at 7 bases. Germline V gene data show CDR1 as LGHNT and CDR2 as FRNRAP. This CDR3 has 15 amino acids. Unmatched junction bases numbered 2, after V lost 0 bases and J lost 2 bases.

This sequence joins TRBV7-3 and TRBJ2-7; D not certain. Trimming removed 1 base at V and 1 base at J, with 17 bases between. The CDR3 extends over 17 amino acids. Germline lookup yields CDR1 SGHTA and CDR2 FQGTGA. The CDR3 bases are TGTGCCAGCAGCTTAAAAATTGCTCGTTTGGCGTCCTACGAGCAGTACTTC. Translating it yields CASSLKIARLASYEQYF. Complete variable domain (other parts from reference TRBV7-3 and TRBJ2-7): GAGVSQTPSNKVTEKGKYVELRCDPISGHTALYWYRQSLGQGPEFLIYFQGTGAADDSGLPNDRFFAVRPEGSVSTLKIQRTERGDSAVYLCASSLKIARLASYEQYFGPGTRLTVT.

This clone has just one count. The V gene is TRBV2, the J gene TRBJ2-5, with unresolved D. This CDR3 has 12 residues. Germline V gives CDR1 SNHLY, CDR2 FYNNEI. With 6 bases removed from V and 7 bases from J, the gap between germline ends came to 12 bases. CDR3: CASSGPMGTQYF. For the CDR3, the DNA is TGTGCCAGCAGCGGGCCAATGGGGACCCAGTACTTC.

The rearrangement joins TRBV28 to TRBJ1-1; D is ambiguous. This CDR3 spans 13 amino acids. V shed 6 bases and J shed 5 bases, with 13 bases lying between them. CDR1 MDHEN and CDR2 SYDVKM come from the germline V gene. The CDR3 sequence is CASRLRRETEAFF. The CDR3 nucleotides read TGTGCCAGCAGGCTTAGGAGGGAAACTGAAGCTTTCTTT.

A single count supports this clone. CDR3 DNA sequence: TGTGCCAGCAGTTGGGACGGGAACACCGGGGAGCTGTTTTTT. Protein product: CASSWDGNTGELFF. This sequence joins TRBV6-6 and TRBJ2-2; D is possibly TRBD1 or TRBD2 (5 bases each). Deletions cut 4 bases from V and 1 base from J, with 7 bases between. Per the germline V gene, CDR1 is MNHNY and CDR2 is SVGAGI (reference sequence). This CDR3 region has 14 residues.

CDR3 bases: TGTGCCAGCAGTGACTCCTATGGCTACACCTTC. This gives the protein CASSDSYGYTF. The gene calls are TRBV6-4 and TRBJ1-2; no firm D call. Trimming took off 0 bases at V and 4 bases at J, with 0 bases between the two ends. CDR3 length: 11 amino acids. Germline CDR1 is MRHNA and CDR2 is SNTAGT.

This chain uses TRBV6-5 with TRBJ2-7; D not resolved. CDR3 length: 14 amino acids. Per the germline V gene, CDR1 is MNHEY and CDR2 is SVGAGI. The V end was cut by 0 bases, the J end by 3 bases, with 9 bases between. The CDR3, as DNA: TGTGCCAGCAGTTACTCGAGGCAGCTCTACGAGCAGTACTTC. Its translation is CASSYSRQLYEQYF.

The chain uses TRBV5-1 and TRBJ1-1, with unresolved D. CDR1 SGHRS and CDR2 YFSETQ come from the germline V gene. This CDR3 spans 16 amino acids. V was clipped by 0 bases and J by 3 bases, with 15 bases between them. Here the CDR3 reads CASSLALTSRDTEAFF. The CDR3 DNA reads TGCGCCAGCAGCTTGGCCCTGACCTCGAGGGACACTGAAGCTTTCTTT.

V usage is TRBV4-1 and J usage is TRBJ2-7; D possibly corresponds to TRBD2 (6 bases). CDR3 length: 15 amino acids. The V gene's germline CDR1 is MGHRA and CDR2 YSYEKL. V lost 0 bases to trimming and J lost 3 bases, with 12 bases between them. The CDR3 is CASSQDGGADYEQYF. CDR3 DNA sequence: TGCGCCAGCAGCCAAGACGGGGGTGCCGACTACGAGCAGTACTTC.

The chain links TRBV11-2 to TRBJ2-2, with D perhaps TRBD2 (5 bases). Germline V CDR1 and CDR2: SGHAT, FQNNGV. The CDR3 loop spans 16 amino acids. Trimming took 5 bases from V and 4 from J, leaving 17 bases between them. The CDR3, as DNA: TGTGCCAGCAGCGTTAGATTTGGAGGCCTCACCGGGGAGCTGTTTTTT. Its protein is CASSVRFGGLTGELFF.

The chain carries TRBV4-2 and TRBJ2-6, with D uncertain. V shed 2 bases and J shed 2 bases, with 7 bases lying between them. The CDR3 is made up of 15 amino acids. Germline V gene data show CDR1 as LGHNA and CDR2 as YNFKEQ. Here the CDR3 reads CASSQLDPGANVLTF. The CDR3 DNA follows: TGTGCCAGCAGCCAACTGGACCCTGGGGCCAACGTCCTGACTTTC.

This clone has just a few counts. The J gene is TRBJ1-1, the V gene TRBV10-3; 7 nucleotides line up with TRBD1. Unmatched junction bases numbered 6, after V lost 1 base and J lost 1 base. CDR1 and CDR2 from the germline V gene are ENHRY and SYGVKD. There are 16 residues in the CDR3. CDR3 in amino acids: CAISELPGGSNTEAFF. The CDR3 DNA follows: TGTGCCATCAGTGAGTTACCAGGGGGGTCGAACACTGAAGCTTTCTTT.